The clone carrying this T cell receptor (beta chain) has at least ten counts. Its antigen is unknown. Trimming removed 4 bases from V and 2 bases from J, with 18 bases in between. Looked up from germline, CDR1 is KGHDR and CDR2 is SFDVKD. CDR3 length equals 17 residues. This sample is part of a study of T-cell reconstitution after alpha-beta-depleted transplantation in children. Unique molecular identifiers were used in preparing the TCRbeta library. TCRdb reprocessed the PCR reads with MiXCR, giving one entry per CDR3 protein. The profile shows about 200,000 distinct CDR3 sequences, under 8.5% of them singletons. Study-level results: Counts and diversity of T cells one year after transplant came mostly from newly produced T cells. Several hundred expanded graft clones reportedly were the source of alpha-beta T cells about two months after transplant. Certain patients had high TCRbeta diversity at day 60, and it came from recipient T cells and thymic progenitors that survived.

The sequence came from a male patient aged 2-15 years who had a stem cell transplant for acute myeloid leukemia, so the T cells may come from the graft donor. The source was PBMCs, mostly from graft donor cells, collected 360 days after TCRalphabeta/CD19-depleted stem cell transplant. The chain uses TRBV24-1 and TRBJ2-3; a possible D gene is TRBD2 (6 bases). Here the CDR3 reads CATSDSGFAGSTDTQYF. In DNA form, the CDR3 reads TGTGCCACCAGTGACTCGGGCTTCGCGGGGTCCACAGATACGCAGTATTTT.